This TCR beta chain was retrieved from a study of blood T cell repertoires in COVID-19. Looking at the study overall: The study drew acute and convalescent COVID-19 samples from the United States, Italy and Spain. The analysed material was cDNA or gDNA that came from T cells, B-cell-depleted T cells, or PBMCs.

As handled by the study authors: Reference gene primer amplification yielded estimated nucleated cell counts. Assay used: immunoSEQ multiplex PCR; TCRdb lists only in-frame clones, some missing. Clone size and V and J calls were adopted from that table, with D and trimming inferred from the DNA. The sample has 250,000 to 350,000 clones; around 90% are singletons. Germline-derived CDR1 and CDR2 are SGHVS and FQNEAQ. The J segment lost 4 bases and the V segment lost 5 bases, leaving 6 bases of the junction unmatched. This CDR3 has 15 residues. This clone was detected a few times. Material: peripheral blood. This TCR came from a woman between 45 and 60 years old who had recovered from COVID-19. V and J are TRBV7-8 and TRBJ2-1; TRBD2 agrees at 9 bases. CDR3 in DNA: TGTGCCAGCAGCACGCGGGAGGGCGATTACAATGAGCAGTTCTTC. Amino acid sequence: CASSTREGDYNEQFF.